These 21 T cell receptor beta chains came from one sample sequenced in a study of T cells in Graves' hyperthyroidism and ophthalmopathy. Amplification of TCR beta CDR3 regions used RNA as the template. The study used the HTBI primer set for a first-round RT-PCR of the TCR CDR3. TCRdb fed the multiplex PCR reads into MiXCR, producing one record per CDR3 protein. Here the sample spans fewer than 350,000 distinct CDR3 sequences, roughly 13% being singletons. The sample taken for sequencing was blood. Every receptor here comes from a woman aged 40 to 50 with Graves' hyperthyroidism.

This clonotype was seen at least ten times. The rearrangement uses TRBV14 and TRBJ2-5; 8 nucleotides match TRBD1. The CDR3 has 15 residues. The V gene end was trimmed by 0 bases and the J gene end by 1 base; junction bases not matched to a gene: 1. Germline V gene lookup returns CDR1 SGHDN and CDR2 FVKESK. The CDR3 DNA is TGTGCCAGCAGCCAAGACGGGACAGGCCAAGAGACCCAGTACTTC. This encodes CASSQDGTGQETQYF.

Many counts were recorded for this clonotype. The J gene is TRBJ1-1, the V gene TRBV28, with D perhaps matching TRBD1 (6 bases). The CDR3 is 17 residues long. Trimming shortened V by 6 bases and J by 4 bases, and 24 bases separated the two germline ends. Germline V CDR1 and CDR2: MDHEN, SYDVKM. The CDR3 DNA reads as TGTGCCAGCAGAATACAGGGCGGTGGGAACCCGGGCACTGAAGCTTTCTTT. It specifies CASRIQGGGNPGTEAFF.

This clonotype has a count of ten or more. The genes are TRBV5-1 and TRBJ1-2; D is possibly TRBD1 (5 bases). The germline CDR1 and CDR2 sequences are SGHRS and YFSETQ. V dropped 0 bases and J dropped 5 bases, with 14 bases sitting between them. The CDR3 is made up of 15 amino acids. The CDR3 sequence is CASSLGTGRTYGYTF. The CDR3 DNA reads as TGCGCCAGCAGCTTGGGAACAGGCCGAACTTATGGCTACACCTTC.

The table lists this clonotype with many counts. The chain links TRBV7-9 to TRBJ2-3; 7 bases map to TRBD2. CDR1 SEHNR and CDR2 FQNEAQ come from the germline V gene (reference sequence). With 1 base clipped from V and 1 base from J, the junction kept 2 bases outside the gene matches. The CDR3 is made up of 15 amino acids. The CDR3 loop reads CASSLVRERTDTQYF. For the CDR3, the DNA is TGTGCCAGCAGCTTAGTGCGGGAGCGCACAGATACGCAGTATTTT.

This clonotype was detected many times. The rearrangement joins TRBV20-1 to TRBJ2-7, with TRBD2 identical over 8 bases. CDR1 is DFQATT and CDR2 is SNEGSKA in the germline V gene (reference sequence). V was clipped by 3 bases and J by 4 bases; unmatched bases: 11. The CDR3 is 15 residues long. In DNA, the CDR3 is TGCAGTGCTAGCCCCGGGAGGGCCCCCATTTACGAGCAGTACTTC. This codes for CSASPGRAPIYEQYF.

This clonotype came up many times. V gene TRBV20-1 combines with J gene TRBJ2-7, with D possibly TRBD2 on 5 matching bases. The germline V gene encodes CDR1 DFQATT and CDR2 SNEGSKA (reference sequence). This CDR3 spans 12 amino acids. V lost 2 bases, J lost 9 bases, and 14 bases lay in between. The CDR3 DNA is TGCAGTGCTAGAATCGGAGGAATTGGGCAGTACTTC. Protein product: CSARIGGIGQYF.

At least ten counts were recorded for this clonotype. This sequence joins TRBV10-3 and TRBJ2-7; no reliable D call. V lost 0 bases, J lost 3 bases, and 12 bases lay in between. CDR1 is ENHRY and CDR2 is SYGVKD in the germline V gene. The CDR3 runs 15 residues. CDR3 amino acids: CAISESPRNSYEQYF. CDR3 coding DNA: TGTGCCATCAGTGAGTCGCCTCGGAACAGCTACGAGCAGTACTTC.

This clonotype has ten or more counts. V usage is TRBV29-1 and J usage is TRBJ2-3; D may match TRBD1 or TRBD2 (5 bases each). Per the germline V gene, CDR1 is SQVTM and CDR2 is ANQGSEA. CDR3 length: 12 residues. V was shortened by 4 bases and J by 1 base, with 6 bases between the two germline ends. The CDR3 sequence: CSVGGGTDTQYF. DNA for the CDR3: TGCAGCGTTGGAGGGGGCACAGATACGCAGTATTTT.

The chain couples TRBV19 to TRBJ1-5; D may be TRBD1 (6 bases). CDR1 and CDR2 from the germline V gene are LNHDA and SQIVND (reference sequence). There are 15 residues in the CDR3. The V gene lost 8 bases and the J gene lost 6 bases, with 20 bases spanning the gap. CDR3 in DNA: TGTGCCAGTGTCCGTAACAGGGAATTGGGTCAGCCCCAGCATTTT. Its translation: CASVRNRELGQPQHF.

The table lists this clonotype with many counts. This chain uses TRBV12-3 or TRBV12-4 with TRBJ2-1; TRBD2 matches 8 bases. V lost 4 bases to trimming and J lost 3 bases; unmatched junction nucleotides: 5. The CDR3 consists of 15 residues. The CDR3 here is CASSSFGGGYNEQFF. In DNA form, the CDR3 reads TGTGCCAGCAGTTCCTTCGGGGGGGGCTACAATGAGCAGTTCTTC.

In this sample, this clonotype turned up many times. This chain uses TRBV7-9 with TRBJ1-5; TRBD1 aligns across 9 bases. Germline lookup yields CDR1 SEHNR and CDR2 FQNEAQ (reference sequence). J gave up 7 bases and V 0 bases, and 4 bases lay outside the gene matches. The CDR3 loop spans 15 amino acids. The CDR3 sequence is CASSLAGTGSQPQHF. CDR3 sequence (DNA): TGTGCCAGCAGCTTAGCCGGGACAGGGAGCCAGCCCCAGCATTTT.

This clonotype was recorded at least ten times. J is TRBJ1-2 and V is TRBV5-1, with D unresolved. The V end lost 0 bases, the J end lost 6 bases, and 9 bases lay between the germline ends. The CDR3 has 13 residues. Germline lookup yields CDR1 SGHRS and CDR2 YFSETQ. As DNA, the CDR3 is TGCGCCAGCAGCTTGGTTGGCTGGGATGGCTACACCTTC. It specifies CASSLVGWDGYTF.

This clonotype was detected many times. The chain uses TRBV6-1 and TRBJ2-1, with 7 bases that match TRBD1. V shed 7 bases and J 11 bases; nucleotides not matched to a gene: 8. The CDR3 covers 12 residues. CDR1 and CDR2 from the germline V gene are MNHNS and SASEGT. The CDR3 DNA is TGTGCCAGCACCGAAGGTAGGGGGCAGCAGTTCTTC. Translation gives CASTEGRGQQFF.

The genes are TRBV27 and TRBJ1-3; D perhaps matches TRBD1 (6 bases). CDR3 size: 16 residues. Between the trimmed V and J ends, which lost 8 bases and 2 bases, there was a span of 19 bases. CDR1 and CDR2 (germline): MNHEY, SMNVEV (reference sequence). CDR3 amino acids: CASGSLGGKPGNTIYF. The CDR3 coding sequence is TGTGCCAGCGGTAGTTTAGGGGGGAAACCTGGAAACACCATATATTTT.

This clonotype was found a few times. The rearrangement joins TRBV20-1 to TRBJ2-7; 10 bases are a match to TRBD2. The CDR3 sequence is 17 residues long. V trimming: 6 bases; J trimming: 6 bases; junction bases outside the gene matches: 20. Germline loops: CDR1 DFQATT, CDR2 SNEGSKA (reference sequence). The CDR3 region has the DNA TGCAGTGCCCCGAAAGGGGCGGCTAGCGGGAGACTACGCGAGCAGTACTTC. Protein product: CSAPKGAASGRLREQYF.

CDR3 sequence: CASGQGGDGEQFF. Here the CDR3 DNA reads TGTGCCAGCGGCCAGGGAGGGGACGGTGAGCAGTTCTTC. The chain joins TRBV6-1 to TRBJ2-1; 7 bases match TRBD2. This CDR3 has 13 residues. The junction had 10 bases not matched to a gene; V was cut back by 8 bases and J by 9 bases. Germline values: CDR1 MNHNS, CDR2 SASEGT.

This clonotype occurred many times. The chain uses TRBV7-2 and TRBJ1-1; no clear D. Germline CDR1 reads SGHTA; CDR2 reads FQGNSA. Trimming shortened V by 2 bases and J by 5 bases, and 9 bases separated the two germline ends. The CDR3 totals 13 residues. CDR3: CASSLMERTEAFF. DNA of the CDR3: TGTGCCAGCAGCTTAATGGAGCGGACTGAAGCTTTCTTT.

This clonotype was seen many times. This chain connects TRBV24-1 to TRBJ2-1, with D perhaps matching TRBD2 (5 bases). The germline V and J ends were trimmed by 3 bases and 7 bases, with 12 bases remaining between them. This CDR3 has 14 residues. Germline assignment: CDR1 KGHDR and CDR2 SFDVKD. In DNA, the CDR3 is TGTGCCACCAGTGATCGACTACTAGGGAATGAGCAGTTCTTC. Translating it yields CATSDRLLGNEQFF.

This clonotype has only a few counts. The chain employs TRBV10-3 and TRBJ2-1, with a possible D match to TRBD1 (5 bases). The CDR3 has 13 amino acids. V lost 3 bases and J lost 5, with 8 bases in between. Germline V CDR1 and CDR2: ENHRY, SYGVKD. The CDR3 sequence is CAISDGQDNEQFF. DNA of the CDR3: TGTGCCATCAGTGATGGACAAGACAATGAGCAGTTCTTC.

This clonotype was found many times. The rearrangement links TRBV30 to TRBJ2-5; 10 bases are shared with TRBD2. Germline trimming cut 6 bases from V and 4 bases from J; bases unmatched to any gene: 5. The CDR3 sequence is 13 residues long. Germline CDR1 is GTSNPN and CDR2 is SVGIG (reference sequence). The CDR3 region is CACLAGERETQYF. The CDR3 region has the DNA TGTGCCTGCCTAGCGGGAGAGAGAGAGACCCAGTACTTC. The whole variable domain, remainder taken from reference TRBV30 and TRBJ2-5, is SQTIHQWPATLVQPVGSPLSLECTVEGTSNPNLYWYRQAAGRGLQLLFYSVGIGQISSEVPQNLSASRPQDRQFILSSKKLLLSDSGFYLCACLAGERETQYFGPGTRLLVL.

This clonotype has ten or more counts. The chain is built from TRBV10-3 and TRBJ1-1; the D is unclear. Germline assignment: CDR1 ENHRY and CDR2 SYGVKD. This CDR3 contains 13 residues. CDR3 nucleotide sequence: TGTGCGAGAAGGGAACAGCCGAACACTGAAGCTTTCTTT. This gives the protein CARREQPNTEAFF.